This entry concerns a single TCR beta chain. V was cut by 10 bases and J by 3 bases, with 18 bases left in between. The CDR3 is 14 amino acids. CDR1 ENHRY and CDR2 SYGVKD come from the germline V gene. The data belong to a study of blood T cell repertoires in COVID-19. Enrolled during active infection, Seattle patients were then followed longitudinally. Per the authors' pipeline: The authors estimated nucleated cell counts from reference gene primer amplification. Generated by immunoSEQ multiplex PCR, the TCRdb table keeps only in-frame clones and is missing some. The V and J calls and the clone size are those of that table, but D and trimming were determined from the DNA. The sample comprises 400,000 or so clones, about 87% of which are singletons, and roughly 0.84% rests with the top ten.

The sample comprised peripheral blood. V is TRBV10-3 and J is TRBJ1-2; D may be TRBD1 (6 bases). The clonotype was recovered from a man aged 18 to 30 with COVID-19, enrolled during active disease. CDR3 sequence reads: CATGAGTTHYGYTF. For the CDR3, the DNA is TGTGCCACCGGAGCTGGGACAACCCACTATGGCTACACCTTC.